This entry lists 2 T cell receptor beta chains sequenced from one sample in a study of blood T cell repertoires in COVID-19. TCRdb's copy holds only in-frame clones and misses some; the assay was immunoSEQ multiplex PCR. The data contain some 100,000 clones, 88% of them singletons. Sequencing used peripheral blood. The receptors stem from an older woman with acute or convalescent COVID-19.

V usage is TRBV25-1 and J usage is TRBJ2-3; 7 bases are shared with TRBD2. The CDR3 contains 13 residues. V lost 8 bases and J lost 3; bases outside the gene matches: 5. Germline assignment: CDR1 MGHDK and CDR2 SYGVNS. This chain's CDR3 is CASRLAGTDTQYF. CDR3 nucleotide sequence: TGTGCCAGCCGACTAGCTGGTACAGATACGCAGTATTTT.

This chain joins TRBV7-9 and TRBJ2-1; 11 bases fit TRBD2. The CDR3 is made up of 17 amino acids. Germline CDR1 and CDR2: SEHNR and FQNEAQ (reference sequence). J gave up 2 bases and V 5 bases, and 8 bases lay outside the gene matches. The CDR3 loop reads CASSRMGLAATYNEQFF. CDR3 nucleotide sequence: TGTGCCAGCAGCCGGATGGGACTAGCGGCTACCTACAATGAGCAGTTCTTC.